Included here is one T cell receptor beta chain sequence, with context. No antigen is known for it. Original methodology: With immunoSEQ giving junction-only sequences and no quality scores, filtering differed. Here immunoSEQ multiplex PCR was the method, and the copy in TCRdb shows in-frame clones only, minus some. From that table come the V and J calls and clone size; the DNA was used to work out D and trimming. The repertoire consists of around 600,000 clones, with roughly 96% occurring once and the leading ten covering about 0.11%. The sample originates from a study of shared clonotypes between healthy human individuals. V was trimmed by 0 bases and J by 2 bases, leaving 7 bases between them. Germline loops: CDR1 MNHEY, CDR2 SVGAGI. The CDR3 is 14 amino acids. CD8 cells regarded as naive lacked CD45RO, were positively chosen for CCR7, and omitted terminally differentiated effector memory CD45RA+ cells.

General study findings and limits: When naive CD4 clonotypes were compared across a few donors, approximately 5% were shared.

The sample consisted of naive CD8+ T cells sorted from blood. This chain connects TRBV6-5 to TRBJ1-1, with D possibly matching TRBD1 (5 bases). The clonotype comes from a woman in her 30s in good health. The CDR3 is CASSYSDSNTEAFF. The CDR3 nucleotides are TGTGCCAGCAGTTACTCAGACAGTAACACTGAAGCTTTCTTT.